The entry below describes one T cell receptor beta chain. The germline gives CDR1 SNHLY, CDR2 FYNNEI. This CDR3 contains 15 residues. Deletions cut 5 bases from V and 0 bases from J, with 11 bases between. Those who participated ranged in age from roughly 18 to 90 years and resided in 20 to 30 US areas. TCRdb keeps only in-frame clones here, not all; method: immunoSEQ multiplex PCR. The profile covers more than 400,000 clones, with around 91% appearing a single time and approximately 0.65% taken by the ten largest. The data were obtained in a study of blood T cell repertoires in COVID-19. The receptor comes from a man younger than 35 who had recovered from COVID-19. The genes are TRBV2 and TRBJ1-5, with TRBD1 as a possible D gene (6 bases). Input material: PBMCs or T cells enriched from blood (not recorded which). CDR3 DNA: TGTGCCAGCAGTCCAGGGGCGTATAGCAATCAGCCCCAGCATTTT. Translating gives CASSPGAYSNQPQHF.